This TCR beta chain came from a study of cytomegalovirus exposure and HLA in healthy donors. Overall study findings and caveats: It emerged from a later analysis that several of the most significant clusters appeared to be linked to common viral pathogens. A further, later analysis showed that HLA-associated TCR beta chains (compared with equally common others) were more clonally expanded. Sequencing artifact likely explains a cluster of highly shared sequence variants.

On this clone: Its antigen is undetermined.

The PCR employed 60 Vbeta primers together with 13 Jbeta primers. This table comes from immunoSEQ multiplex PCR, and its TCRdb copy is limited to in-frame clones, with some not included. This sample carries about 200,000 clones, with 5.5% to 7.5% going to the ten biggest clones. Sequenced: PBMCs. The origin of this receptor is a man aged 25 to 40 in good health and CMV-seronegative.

CDR3 bases: TGTGCCAGCAGCATTGGGAGCAATGAGCAGTTCTTC. Protein sequence: CASSIGSNEQFF. J is TRBJ2-1 and V is TRBV13; perhaps TRBD2 as D (5 bases). Trimming shortened V by 5 bases and J by 6 bases, and 8 bases separated the two germline ends. The CDR3 runs to 12 residues. CDR1 PRHDT and CDR2 FYEKMQ come from the germline V gene (reference sequence).